Given below is one T cell receptor (beta chain) in context. Its antigen is still unknown. The source of the sample is a study of OX40 agonist ivuxolimab in advanced cancers. On the study more broadly: Eligibility admitted prior anti-PD-1, anti-PD-L1 or anti-CTLA-4 therapy; around 41% had some.

TCRdb's table, derived via immunoSEQ multiplex PCR, lists solely in-frame clones and lacks some. The repertoire includes more than 55,000 clones, 70% to 90% of them detected once, and around 10% sits in the top ten. Peripheral blood came from all dose cohorts at three timepoints. Study observations and caveats: Dosing at 0.1 to 3.0 mg/kg was accompanied by clonal expansion of CD4+ and CD8+ blood T cells by week 6. CD8+ T cells showed, on average, more clonal expansion than CD4+ cells.

The specimen was CD4+ or CD8+ T cells sorted from blood, collected in a trial of the OX40 agonist ivuxolimab. This TCR came from an adult with an advanced solid tumor such as melanoma, head and neck, liver or kidney cancer.

The DNA of the CDR3 is TGCGCCAGCAGCCCTCCCGGGGGGGGGAACACTGAAGCTTTCTTT. It is translated as CASSPPGGGNTEAFF. The chain recombines TRBV5-1 with TRBJ1-1; the D gene is possibly TRBD1 (5 bases). The CDR3 sequence is 15 residues long. Germline V gives CDR1 SGHRS, CDR2 YFSETQ. Trimming pared 4 bases from V and 1 base from J, leaving 14 bases between. The entire variable domain, with the rest obtained from reference TRBV5-1 and TRBJ1-1, is as follows: KAGVTQTPRYLIKTRGQQVTLSCSPISGHRSVSWYQQTPGQGLQFLFEYFSETQRNKGNFPGRFSGRQFSNSRSEMNVSTLELGDSALYLCASSPPGGGNTEAFFGQGTRLTVV.